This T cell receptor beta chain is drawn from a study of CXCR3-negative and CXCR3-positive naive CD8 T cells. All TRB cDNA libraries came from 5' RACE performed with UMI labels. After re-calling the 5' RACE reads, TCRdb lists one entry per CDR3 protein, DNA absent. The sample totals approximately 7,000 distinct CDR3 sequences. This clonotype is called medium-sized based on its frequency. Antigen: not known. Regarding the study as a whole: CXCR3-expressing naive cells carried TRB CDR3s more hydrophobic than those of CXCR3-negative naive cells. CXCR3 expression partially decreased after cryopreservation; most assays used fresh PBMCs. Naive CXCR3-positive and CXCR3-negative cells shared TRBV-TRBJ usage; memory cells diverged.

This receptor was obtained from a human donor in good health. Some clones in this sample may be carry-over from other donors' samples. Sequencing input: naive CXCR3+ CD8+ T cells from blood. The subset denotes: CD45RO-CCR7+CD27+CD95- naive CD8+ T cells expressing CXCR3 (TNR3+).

CDR3 residues: CASSLGTSGNEQFF. This chain joins TRBV7-8 and TRBJ2-1; as DNA is missing, the TRBD2 call by TCRdb cannot be tested. Germline V gene data show CDR1 as SGHVS and CDR2 as FQNEAQ. CDR3 length: 14 amino acids.